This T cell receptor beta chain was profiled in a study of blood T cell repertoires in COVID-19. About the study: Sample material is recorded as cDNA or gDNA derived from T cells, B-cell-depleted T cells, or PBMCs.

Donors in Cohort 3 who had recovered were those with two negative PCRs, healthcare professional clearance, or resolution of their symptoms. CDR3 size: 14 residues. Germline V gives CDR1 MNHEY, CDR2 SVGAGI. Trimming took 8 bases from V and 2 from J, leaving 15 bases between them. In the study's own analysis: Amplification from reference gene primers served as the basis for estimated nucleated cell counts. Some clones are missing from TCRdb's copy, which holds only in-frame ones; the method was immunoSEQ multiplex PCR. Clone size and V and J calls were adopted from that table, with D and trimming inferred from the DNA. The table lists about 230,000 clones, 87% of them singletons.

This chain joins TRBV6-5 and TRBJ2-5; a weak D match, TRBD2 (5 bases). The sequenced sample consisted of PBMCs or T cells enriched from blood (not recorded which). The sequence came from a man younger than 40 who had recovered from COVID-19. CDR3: CASGGGGLQETQYF. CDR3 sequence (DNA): TGTGCCAGCGGAGGAGGTGGGTTACAAGAGACCCAGTACTTC.